The present T cell receptor beta chain was sequenced within a study of blood T cell repertoires in COVID-19. At the level of the study: Collection of acute and convalescent COVID-19 samples took place in the United States, Italy and Spain.

Ages ranged from about 18 to 100 years, with residence in approximately 25 US areas. Participant-given clinical history determined each cohort assignment. Repertoires were generated with immunoSEQ multiplex PCR, while TCRdb's copy carries only in-frame clones and drops some. The sample contains a few hundred thousand clones, about nine tenths of which appear only once. This sequence originates from a man aged 30 to 39 in a cohort exposed to, infected with or recovered from COVID-19 (not recorded which). Material for sequencing was PBMCs or T cells enriched from blood (not recorded which).

The CDR3 sequence: CATRDRGRAPNEKLFF. The CDR3 nucleotides are TGTGCCACCCGGGACAGGGGGCGAGCTCCTAATGAAAAACTGTTTTTT. V gene TRBV19 combines with J gene TRBJ1-4; 12 bases match TRBD1. Germline assignment: CDR1 LNHDA and CDR2 SQIVND (reference sequence). V lost 10 bases and J lost 3; bases outside the gene matches: 9. The CDR3 has 16 amino acids.